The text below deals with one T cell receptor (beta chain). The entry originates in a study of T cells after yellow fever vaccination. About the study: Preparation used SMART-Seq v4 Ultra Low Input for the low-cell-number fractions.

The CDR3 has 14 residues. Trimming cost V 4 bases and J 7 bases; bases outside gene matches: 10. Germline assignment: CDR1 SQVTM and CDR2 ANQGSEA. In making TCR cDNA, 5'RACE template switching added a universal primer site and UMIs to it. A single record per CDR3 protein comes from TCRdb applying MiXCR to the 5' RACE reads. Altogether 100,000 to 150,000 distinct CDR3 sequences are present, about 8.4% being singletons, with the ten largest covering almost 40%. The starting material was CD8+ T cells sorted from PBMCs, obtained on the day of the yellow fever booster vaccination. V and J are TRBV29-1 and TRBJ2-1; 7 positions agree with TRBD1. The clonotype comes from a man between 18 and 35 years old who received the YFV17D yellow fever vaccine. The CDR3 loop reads CSVVGGGRGNEQFF. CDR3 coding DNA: TGCAGCGTTGTAGGTGGAGGCAGGGGGAATGAGCAGTTCTTC.